A single sample gave rise to the 5 T cell receptor beta chains below, sequenced in a study of Tregs in tolerant kidney transplant recipients. Assay used: immunoSEQ multiplex PCR; TCRdb lists only in-frame clones, some missing. This sample has more than 75,000 clones, with approximately 93% found just once. Here the sequenced sample was CD4+ T cells from blood, taken before the transplant. Source of these receptors: a human donor who received a combined kidney and bone marrow transplant.

V usage is TRBV28 and J usage is TRBJ2-5; 10 nucleotides line up with TRBD1. The V segment lost 5 bases and the J segment 1 base; nucleotides outside the gene matches: 7. Germline V lookup: CDR1 MDHEN, CDR2 SYDVKM. This CDR3 has 16 amino acids. The CDR3 is CASSPRGQGGQETQYF. CDR3 nucleotide sequence: TGTGCCAGCAGTCCCCGAGGACAGGGGGGCCAAGAGACCCAGTACTTC.

In this sample, this clone turned up once. The chain combines TRBV14 with TRBJ2-6, with 7 positions matching TRBD1. Germline CDR1 SGHDN, CDR2 FVKESK. The length of the CDR3 is 18 residues. V gave up 3 bases and J gave up 0 bases; unmatched junction bases: 8. The CDR3 region is CASSHLDRRGSGANVLTF. CDR3 coding DNA: TGTGCCAGCAGCCACCTGGACAGGCGAGGCTCTGGGGCCAACGTCCTGACTTTC. Full variable domain (missing parts from reference TRBV14 and TRBJ2-6): EAGVTQFPSHSVIEKGQTVTLRCDPISGHDNLYWYRRVMGKEIKFLLHFVKESKQDESGMPNNRFLAERTGGTYSTLKVQPAELEDSGVYFCASSHLDRRGSGANVLTFGAGSRLTVL.

The chain couples TRBV4-3 to TRBJ1-5; the D is unclear. Trimming removed 1 base at V and 4 bases at J, with 5 bases between. The germline CDR1 and CDR2 sequences are LGHNA and YSLEER. The CDR3 spans 13 residues. CDR3 sequence reads: CASSQGQNQPQHF. The CDR3 bases are TGCGCCAGCAGCCAAGGGCAGAATCAGCCCCAGCATTTT.

The gene calls are TRBV19 and TRBJ1-2; D gene ambiguous. V was shortened by 6 bases and J by 2 bases, with 10 bases between the two germline ends. CDR1 LNHDA and CDR2 SQIVND come from the germline V gene (reference sequence). The CDR3 is 13 amino acids. The CDR3 here is CASRLNKNYGYTF. The CDR3 DNA is TGTGCCAGTAGGTTGAACAAAAACTATGGCTACACCTTC.

The rearrangement links TRBV5-1 to TRBJ2-5; 13 nucleotides align to TRBD2. Looked up from germline, CDR1 is SGHRS and CDR2 is YFSETQ. CDR3 length: 19 amino acids. J lost 0 bases, V lost 0 bases, and 8 bases had no gene match. The DNA of the CDR3 is TGCGCCAGCAGCTTGGCATGGACTAGCGGGGGCTTTTACCAAGAGACCCAGTACTTC. The encoded protein is CASSLAWTSGGFYQETQYF.